The rows below give T cell receptor beta chains drawn from one sample of a study of blood T cell repertoires in COVID-19. Repertoires were generated with immunoSEQ multiplex PCR, while TCRdb's copy carries only in-frame clones and drops some. The sample lists fewer than 450,000 clones, about 89% occurring once. The sequencing sample was made of peripheral blood. Source of these receptors: a woman between 45 and 65 years old with COVID-19, enrolled during active disease. The conserved cysteine and the conserved F or W are not part of the CDR3 here. Fields, in order: J gene, clone size, V gene, CDR3 protein. Rows may omit the clone size; those that give it use once, few, many or a size class.

TRBJ1-5,-,TRBV5-1,ASSLTTGQAHQPQH
TRBJ2-5,-,TRBV2,ASSVGGTPIQETQY
TRBJ1-1,-,TRBV7-8,ASSFVNTEAF
TRBJ2-7,-,TRBV7-2,ASSFSAGGPGSDEQY
TRBJ1-4,-,TRBV7-9,ASSTAQGEKLF
TRBJ1-5,few,TRBV30,AWGQRGRGQGQPQH
TRBJ2-2,-,TRBV5-6,ASSLASGVITGELF
TRBJ2-1,once,TRBV9,ASSVAGLAGTYSYNEQF
TRBJ2-1,-,TRBV9,ASSVSSGRAHRSYNEQF
TRBJ1-2,-,TRBV6-5,ASSYSGNRGGYT
TRBJ1-3,few,TRBV14,ASSQYWGLQYTIY
TRBJ2-7,-,TRBV6-6,ASSPFFGGDYEQY
TRBJ1-4,-,TRBV24-1,ATSDKRQGAGEKLF
TRBJ2-7,-,TRBV4-3,ASSQDSWEGEQY
TRBJ1-5,-,TRBV19,ASGRDRGPQPQH
TRBJ2-2,-,TRBV6-5,ASSYGAGGAGELF
TRBJ2-5,-,TRBV9,ASSVGTLRETQY
TRBJ2-5,-,TRBV7-2,ASSLVGTSGQETQY
TRBJ2-3,-,TRBV19,ASSPHRGPTDTQY
TRBJ1-4,-,TRBV6-5,ASSSQGGYEKLF
TRBJ2-5,-,TRBV9,ASSGRGIGETQY
TRBJ2-7,-,TRBV4-1,ASSQVPRGTASYEQY
TRBJ1-1,once,TRBV6-1,ASSERRGTEAF
TRBJ2-2,-,TRBV15,ATSRVASGHRELF
TRBJ1-5,-,TRBV4-1,ASGQGIYQPQH
TRBJ2-1,-,TRBV3-1/TRBV3-2,ASSQDPYSGGGGNEQF
TRBJ2-1,once,TRBV5-6,ASSPRGTGLSMIEQF
TRBJ2-5,-,TRBV11-2,ASSLVGQSGQTQY
TRBJ2-5,-,TRBV27,ASMMTRRAETQY
TRBJ2-3,-,TRBV20-1,SATSADTQY
TRBJ1-4,-,TRBV9,ASSAETGLNEKLF
TRBJ1-1,-,TRBV25-1,ASSELGENTEAF
TRBJ2-3,few,TRBV5-1,ASSLGTSGLNSRDTQY
TRBJ2-7,-,TRBV4-1,ASSQDAAGTTYSYEQY
TRBJ1-5,once,TRBV24-1,ATSNDRLNQPQH
TRBJ2-7,-,TRBV18,ASSRQGAPYEQY
TRBJ2-2,many,TRBV21-1,ASSKGISGSPTGELF
TRBJ2-1,-,TRBV5-1,ASSLQAGAKEQF
TRBJ2-2,-,TRBV5-1,ASSRVGLAGGAGTGELF
TRBJ2-7,-,TRBV6-6,ASCSGESEQY
TRBJ1-1,-,TRBV3-1/TRBV3-2,ASSRASDTRSEAF
TRBJ1-6,once,TRBV3-1/TRBV3-2,ASSQGQGYNSPLH
TRBJ2-2,-,TRBV24-1,ATSAQGISTGELF
TRBJ1-6,-,TRBV19,ASTQGQYNSPLH
TRBJ2-7,-,TRBV19,ASSIRGIGDEQY
TRBJ2-7,-,TRBV9,ASSETGTSGIGEQY